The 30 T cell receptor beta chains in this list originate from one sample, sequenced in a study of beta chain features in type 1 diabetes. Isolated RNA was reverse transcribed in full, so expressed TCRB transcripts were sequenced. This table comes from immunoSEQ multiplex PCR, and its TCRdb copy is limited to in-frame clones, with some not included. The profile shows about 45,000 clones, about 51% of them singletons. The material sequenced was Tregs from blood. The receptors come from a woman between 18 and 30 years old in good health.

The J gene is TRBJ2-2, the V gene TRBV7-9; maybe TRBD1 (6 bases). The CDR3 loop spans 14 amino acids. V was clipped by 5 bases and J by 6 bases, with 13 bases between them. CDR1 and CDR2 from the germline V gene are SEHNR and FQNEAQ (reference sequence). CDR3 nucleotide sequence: TGTGCCAGCAGCCCGGACCACAGGGCCGGGGAGCTGTTTTTT. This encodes CASSPDHRAGELFF.

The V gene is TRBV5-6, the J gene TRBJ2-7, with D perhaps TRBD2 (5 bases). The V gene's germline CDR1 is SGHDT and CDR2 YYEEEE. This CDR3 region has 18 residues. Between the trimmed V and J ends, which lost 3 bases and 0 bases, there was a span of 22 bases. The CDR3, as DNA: TGTGCCAGCAGCTGGGATAAGGGAACCAGGAGGAGCTCCTACGAGCAGTACTTC. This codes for CASSWDKGTRRSSYEQYF.

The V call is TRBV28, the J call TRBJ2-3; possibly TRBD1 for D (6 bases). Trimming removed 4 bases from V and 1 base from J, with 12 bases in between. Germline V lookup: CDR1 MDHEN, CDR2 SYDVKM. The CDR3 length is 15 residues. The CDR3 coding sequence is TGTGCCAGCAGTTCCTCGGACAGTCGCACAGATACGCAGTATTTT. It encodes CASSSSDSRTDTQYF.

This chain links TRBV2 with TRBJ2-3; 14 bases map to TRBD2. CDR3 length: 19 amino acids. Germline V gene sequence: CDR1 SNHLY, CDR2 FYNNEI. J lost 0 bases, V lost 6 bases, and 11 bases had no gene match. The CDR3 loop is CASRGVGLAGDRSTDTQYF. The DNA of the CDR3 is TGTGCCAGCAGAGGGGTGGGACTAGCGGGAGACAGGAGCACAGATACGCAGTATTTT.

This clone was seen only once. DNA of the CDR3: TGCACCAGCAGCCAAGAGAGGAGAGGACTAGCGGTTAGCTCCTACAATGAGCAGTTCTTC. This encodes CTSSQERRGLAVSSYNEQFF. V gene TRBV1 combines with J gene TRBJ2-1; the D segment call TRBD2 is taken from the table without a DNA check. TRBV1 counts as a pseudogene. The CDR3 has 20 amino acids.

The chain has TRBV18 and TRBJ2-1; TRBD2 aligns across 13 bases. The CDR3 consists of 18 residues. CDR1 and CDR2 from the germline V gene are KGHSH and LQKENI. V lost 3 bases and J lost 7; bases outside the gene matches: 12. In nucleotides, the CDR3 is TGTGCCAGCTCACCGACCGGGACTAGCGGGATCCGGGGGAATGAGCAGTTCTTC. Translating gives CASSPTGTSGIRGNEQFF.

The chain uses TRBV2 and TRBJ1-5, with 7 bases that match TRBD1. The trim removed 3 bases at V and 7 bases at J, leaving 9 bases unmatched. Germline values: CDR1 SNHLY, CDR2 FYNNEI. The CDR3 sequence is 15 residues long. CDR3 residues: CASSEEGASGQPQHF. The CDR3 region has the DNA TGTGCCAGCAGTGAGGAGGGGGCGAGTGGGCAGCCCCAGCATTTT.

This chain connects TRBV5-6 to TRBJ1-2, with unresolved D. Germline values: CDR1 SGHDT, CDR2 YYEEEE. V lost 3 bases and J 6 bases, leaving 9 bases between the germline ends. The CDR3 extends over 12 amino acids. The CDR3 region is CASSYGGNGYTF. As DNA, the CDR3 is TGTGCCAGCAGCTACGGAGGGAATGGCTACACCTTC. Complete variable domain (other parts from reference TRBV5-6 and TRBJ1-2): DAGVTQSPTHLIKTRGQQVTLRCSPKSGHDTVSWYQQALGQGPQFIFQYYEEEERQRGNFPDRFSGHQFPNYSSELNVNALLLGDSALYLCASSYGGNGYTFGSGTRLTVV.

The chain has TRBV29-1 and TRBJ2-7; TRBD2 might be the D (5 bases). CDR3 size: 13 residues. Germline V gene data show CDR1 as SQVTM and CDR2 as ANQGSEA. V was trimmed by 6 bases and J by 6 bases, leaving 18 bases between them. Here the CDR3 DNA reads TGCAGCGTCGGGGTGGTTCTGTCTGGCGAGCAGTACTTC. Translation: CSVGVVLSGEQYF.

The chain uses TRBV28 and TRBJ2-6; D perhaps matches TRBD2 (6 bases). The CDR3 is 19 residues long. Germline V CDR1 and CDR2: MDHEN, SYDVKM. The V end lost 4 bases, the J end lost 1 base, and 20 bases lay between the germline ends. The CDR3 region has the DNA TGTGCCAGCAGTTCACCCGGGTCGGGGGTAAGGTCTGGGGCCAACGTCCTGACTTTC. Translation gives CASSSPGSGVRSGANVLTF.

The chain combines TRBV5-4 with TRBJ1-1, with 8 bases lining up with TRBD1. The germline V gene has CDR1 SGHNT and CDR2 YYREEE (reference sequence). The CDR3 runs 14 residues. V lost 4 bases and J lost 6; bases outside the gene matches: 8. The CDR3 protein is CASSPAGGVPEAFF. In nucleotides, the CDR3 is TGTGCCAGCAGCCCCGCAGGGGGCGTCCCTGAAGCTTTCTTT. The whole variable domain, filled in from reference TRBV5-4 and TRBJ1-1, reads ETGVTQSPTHLIKTRGQQVTLRCSSQSGHNTVSWYQQALGQGPQFIFQYYREEENGRGNFPPRFSGLQFPNYSSELNVNALELDDSALYLCASSPAGGVPEAFFGQGTRLTVV.

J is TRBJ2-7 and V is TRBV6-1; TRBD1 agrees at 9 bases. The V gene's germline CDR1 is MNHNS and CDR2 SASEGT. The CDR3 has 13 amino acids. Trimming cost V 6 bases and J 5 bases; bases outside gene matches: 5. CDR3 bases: TGTGCCAGCAGGTGGGACAGGGTCAACGAGCAGTACTTC. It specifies CASRWDRVNEQYF.

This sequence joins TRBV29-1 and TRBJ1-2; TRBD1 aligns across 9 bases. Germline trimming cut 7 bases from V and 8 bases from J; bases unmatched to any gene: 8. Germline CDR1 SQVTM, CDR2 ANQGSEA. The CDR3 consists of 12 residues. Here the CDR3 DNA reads TGCAGCGCCGCGGACAGGGGCAGCGGCTACACCTTC. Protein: CSAADRGSGYTF.

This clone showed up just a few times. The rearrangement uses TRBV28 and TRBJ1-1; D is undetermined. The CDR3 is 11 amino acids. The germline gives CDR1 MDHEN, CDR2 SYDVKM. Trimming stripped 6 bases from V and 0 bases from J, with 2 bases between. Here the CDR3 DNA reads TGTGCCAGCAGCGTGAACACTGAAGCTTTCTTT. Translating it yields CASSVNTEAFF.

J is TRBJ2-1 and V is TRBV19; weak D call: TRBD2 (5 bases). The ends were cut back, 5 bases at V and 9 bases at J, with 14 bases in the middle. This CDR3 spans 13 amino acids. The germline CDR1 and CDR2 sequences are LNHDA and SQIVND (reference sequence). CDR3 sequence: CASSSGWVGEQFF. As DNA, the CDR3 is TGTGCCAGTAGTTCGGGGTGGGTGGGTGAGCAGTTCTTC. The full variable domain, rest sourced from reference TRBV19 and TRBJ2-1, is DGGITQSPKYLFRKEGQNVTLSCEQNLNHDAMYWYRQDPGQGLRLIYYSQIVNDFQKGDIAEGYSVSREKKESFPLTVTSAQKNPTAFYLCASSSGWVGEQFFGPGTRLTVL.

Here the CDR3 reads CASSYSHRGTDTQYF. In DNA, the CDR3 is TGTGCCAGCAGTTACTCGCACAGGGGGACAGATACGCAGTATTTT. The rearrangement uses TRBV6-5 and TRBJ2-3; 8 positions match TRBD1. Germline-derived CDR1 and CDR2 are MNHEY and SVGAGI. V shed 0 bases, J shed 3 bases, and the junction held 2 bases outside the gene matches. This CDR3 region has 15 residues.

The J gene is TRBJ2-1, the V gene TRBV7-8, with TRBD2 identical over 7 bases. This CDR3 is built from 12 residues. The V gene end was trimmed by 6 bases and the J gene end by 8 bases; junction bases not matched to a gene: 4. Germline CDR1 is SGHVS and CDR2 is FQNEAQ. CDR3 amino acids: CASRTAGDEQFF. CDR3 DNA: TGTGCCAGCAGGACGGCGGGGGATGAGCAGTTCTTC.

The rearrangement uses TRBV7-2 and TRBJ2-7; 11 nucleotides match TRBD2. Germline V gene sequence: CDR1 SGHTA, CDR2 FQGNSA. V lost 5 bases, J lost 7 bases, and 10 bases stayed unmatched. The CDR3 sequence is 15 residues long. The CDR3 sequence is CASSPTSGRRVEQYF. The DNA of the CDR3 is TGTGCCAGCAGCCCAACTAGCGGGAGAAGAGTTGAGCAGTACTTC. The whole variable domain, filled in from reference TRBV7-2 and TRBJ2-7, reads GAGVSQSPSNKVTEKGKDVELRCDPISGHTALYWYRQSLGQGLEFLIYFQGNSAPDKSGLPSDRFSAERTGGSVSTLTIQRTQQEDSAVYLCASSPTSGRRVEQYFGPGTRLTVT.

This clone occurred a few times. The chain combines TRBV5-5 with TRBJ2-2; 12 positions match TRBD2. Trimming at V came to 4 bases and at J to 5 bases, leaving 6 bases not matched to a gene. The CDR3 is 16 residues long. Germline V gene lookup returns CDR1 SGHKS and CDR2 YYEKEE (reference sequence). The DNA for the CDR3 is TGTGCCAGCAGCAGAGGACTAGCGGGAACGACCGGGGAGCTGTTTTTT. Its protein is CASSRGLAGTTGELFF. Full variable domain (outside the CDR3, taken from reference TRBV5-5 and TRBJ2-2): DAGVTQSPTHLIKTRGQQVTLRCSPISGHKSVSWYQQVLGQGPQFIFQYYEKEERGRGNFPDRFSARQFPNYSSELNVNALLLGDSALYLCASSRGLAGTTGELFFGEGSRLTVL.

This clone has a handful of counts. The CDR3 loop reads CASSRDIYNSPLHF. As DNA, the CDR3 is TGTGCCAGCAGTAGGGACATTTATAATTCACCCCTCCACTTT. J is TRBJ1-6 and V is TRBV6-5, with a tentative D call TRBD1 (6 bases). The V end lost 5 bases, the J end lost 4 bases, and 9 bases lay between the germline ends. In germline, CDR1 is MNHEY, CDR2 SVGAGI. This CDR3 is built from 14 residues.

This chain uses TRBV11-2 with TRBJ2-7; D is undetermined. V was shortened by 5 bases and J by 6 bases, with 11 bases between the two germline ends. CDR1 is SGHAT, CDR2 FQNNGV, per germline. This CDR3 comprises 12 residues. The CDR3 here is CASSPSVGEQYF. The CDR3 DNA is TGTGCCAGCAGCCCAAGCGTGGGCGAGCAGTACTTC.

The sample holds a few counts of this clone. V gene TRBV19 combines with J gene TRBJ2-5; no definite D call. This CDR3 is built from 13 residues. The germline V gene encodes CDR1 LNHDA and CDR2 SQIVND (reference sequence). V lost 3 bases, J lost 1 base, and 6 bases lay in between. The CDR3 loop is CASSIPFQETQYF. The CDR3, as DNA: TGTGCCAGTAGTATTCCATTCCAAGAGACCCAGTACTTC.

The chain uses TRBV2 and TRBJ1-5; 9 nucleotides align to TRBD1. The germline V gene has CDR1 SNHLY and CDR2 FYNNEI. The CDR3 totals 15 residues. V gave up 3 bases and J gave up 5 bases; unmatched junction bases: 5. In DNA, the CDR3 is TGTGCCAGCAGTGATGGACAGGGGCCCCATCAGCCCCAGCATTTT. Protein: CASSDGQGPHQPQHF.

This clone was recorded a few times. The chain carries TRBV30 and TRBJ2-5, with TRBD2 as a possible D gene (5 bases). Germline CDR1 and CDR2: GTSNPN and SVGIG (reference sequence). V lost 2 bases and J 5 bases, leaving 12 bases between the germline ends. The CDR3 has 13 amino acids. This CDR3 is CAWSTWTGETQYF. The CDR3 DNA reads TGTGCCTGGAGTACCTGGACGGGGGAGACCCAGTACTTC.

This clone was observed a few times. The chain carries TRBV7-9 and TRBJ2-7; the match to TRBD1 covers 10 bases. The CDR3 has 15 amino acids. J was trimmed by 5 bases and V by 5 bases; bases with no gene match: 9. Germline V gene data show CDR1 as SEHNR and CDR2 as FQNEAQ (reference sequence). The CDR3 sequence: CASSHVGTGVDEQYF. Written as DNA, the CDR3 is TGTGCCAGCAGCCACGTCGGGACAGGGGTCGACGAGCAGTACTTC.

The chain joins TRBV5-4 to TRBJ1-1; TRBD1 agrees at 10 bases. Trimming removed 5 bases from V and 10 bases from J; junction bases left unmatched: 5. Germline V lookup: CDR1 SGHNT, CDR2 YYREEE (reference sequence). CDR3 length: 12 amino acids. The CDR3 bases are TGTGCCAGCAGTTACCGGGACAGGGGAGCTTTCTTT. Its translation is CASSYRDRGAFF.

This chain's CDR3 is CSVVGGARDTQYF. The CDR3 coding sequence is TGCAGCGTTGTAGGGGGCGCAAGGGATACGCAGTATTTT. The rearrangement uses TRBV29-1 and TRBJ2-3; TRBD1 aligns across 7 bases. The CDR3 totals 13 residues. Germline trimming cut 4 bases from V and 6 bases from J; bases unmatched to any gene: 7. Germline V gene data show CDR1 as SQVTM and CDR2 as ANQGSEA.

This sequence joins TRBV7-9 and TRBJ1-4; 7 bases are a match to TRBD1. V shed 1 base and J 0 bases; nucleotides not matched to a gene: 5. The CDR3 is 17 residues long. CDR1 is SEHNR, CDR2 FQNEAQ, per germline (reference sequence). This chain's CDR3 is CASSLEAGGTTNEKLFF. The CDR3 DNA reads TGTGCCAGCAGCTTAGAAGCAGGGGGGACAACTAATGAAAAACTGTTTTTT.

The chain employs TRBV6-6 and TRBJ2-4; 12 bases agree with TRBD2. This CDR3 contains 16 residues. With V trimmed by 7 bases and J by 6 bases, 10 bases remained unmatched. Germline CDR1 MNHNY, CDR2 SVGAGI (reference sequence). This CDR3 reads CASNPSGRAEGNIQYF. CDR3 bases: TGTGCCAGCAACCCTAGCGGGAGGGCCGAAGGAAACATTCAGTACTTC.

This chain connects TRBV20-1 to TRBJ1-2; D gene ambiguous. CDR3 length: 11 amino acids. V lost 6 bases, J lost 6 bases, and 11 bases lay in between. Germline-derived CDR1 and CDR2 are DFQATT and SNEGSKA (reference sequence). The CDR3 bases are TGCAGTGCCATTAGTCCGGATGGCTACACCTTC. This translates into CSAISPDGYTF.